The 12 T cell receptor beta chains presented below share a single source sample, sequenced in a study of T cell changes during pregnancy in multiple sclerosis. Sequencing used immunoSEQ multiplex PCR; TCRdb keeps in-frame clones, though not all of them. The data contain tens of thousands of clones, almost 95% of them singletons. The specimen was peripheral blood. These receptors were collected from a female donor with multiple sclerosis, enrolled in a pregnancy study.

This clone has only a few counts. This chain joins TRBV19 and TRBJ2-7; TRBD1 might be the D (6 bases). This CDR3 is 13 amino acids long. Germline V CDR1 and CDR2: LNHDA, SQIVND (reference sequence). Between the trimmed V and J ends, which lost 3 bases and 6 bases, there was a span of 12 bases. CDR3 DNA sequence: TGTGCCAGTAGTATGTCCGGGACACCCGAGCAGTACTTC. Amino acid sequence: CASSMSGTPEQYF. Based on the CDR3 plus reference TRBV19 and TRBJ2-7, the full variable domain is DGGITQSPKYLFRKEGQNVTLSCEQNLNHDAMYWYRQDPGQGLRLIYYSQIVNDFQKGDIAEGYSVSREKKESFPLTVTSAQKNPTAFYLCASSMSGTPEQYFGPGTRLTVT.

This CDR3 reads CASSETLLAATDYGYTF. The CDR3 coding sequence is TGTGCCAGCAGTGAGACATTACTGGCGGCGACGGACTATGGCTACACCTTC. The chain couples TRBV25-1 to TRBJ1-2, with unresolved D. This CDR3 region has 17 residues. The germline gives CDR1 MGHDK, CDR2 SYGVNS. The V end lost 3 bases, the J end lost 3 bases, and 20 bases lay between the germline ends.

The V and J genes are TRBV29-1 and TRBJ1-2; no reliable D call. Trimming took off 5 bases at V and 6 bases at J, with 4 bases between the two ends. The length of the CDR3 is 9 residues. Looked up from germline, CDR1 is SQVTM and CDR2 is ANQGSEA. The CDR3 nucleotides are TGCAGCGTTCCTGATGGCTACACCTTC. Its protein is CSVPDGYTF.

The chain couples TRBV7-2 to TRBJ1-5, with D unresolved. This CDR3 has 16 residues. From germline, CDR1 is SGHTA and CDR2 FQGNSA. The V end was cut by 1 base, the J end by 3 bases, with 13 bases between. Here the CDR3 reads CASSLGLLRDNQPQHF. The CDR3 region has the DNA TGTGCCAGCAGCTTAGGTCTGTTGCGAGACAATCAGCCCCAGCATTTT.

This clone is judged medium-sized (0.01 to 0.1%). CDR3 sequence: CASKNWLGSYNEQFF. The DNA of the CDR3 is TGTGCCAGTAAAAATTGGTTGGGCTCCTACAATGAGCAGTTCTTC. The chain uses TRBV19 and TRBJ2-1; the D is unclear. Deletions cut 7 bases from V and 0 bases from J, with 13 bases between. The CDR3 is 15 amino acids. Germline values: CDR1 LNHDA, CDR2 SQIVND (reference sequence).

V usage is TRBV7-3 and J usage is TRBJ2-7, with D perhaps given as TRBD1 or TRBD2 (6 bases each). CDR3 length: 15 residues. Trimming removed 5 bases at V and 0 bases at J, with 14 bases between. In germline, CDR1 is SGHTA, CDR2 FQGTGA. CDR3: CASSPTGTPSYEQYF. The CDR3 nucleotides are TGTGCCAGCAGCCCAACAGGGACTCCCTCCTACGAGCAGTACTTC.

This clone appeared a single time. The chain is built from TRBV10-3 and TRBJ2-3; 9 bases match TRBD1. The J segment lost 3 bases and the V segment lost 7 bases, leaving 8 bases of the junction unmatched. This CDR3 spans 15 amino acids. Germline CDR1 is ENHRY and CDR2 is SYGVKD. CDR3 in DNA: TGTGCCATCACTTCGGACAGGGGTCAAACAGATACGCAGTATTTT. Translating it yields CAITSDRGQTDTQYF.

The chain links TRBV14 to TRBJ2-5; 9 nucleotides line up with TRBD1. The CDR3 is 16 amino acids. Germline-derived CDR1 and CDR2 are SGHDN and FVKESK. V trimming: 0 bases; J trimming: 3 bases; junction bases outside the gene matches: 5. The CDR3 bases are TGTGCCAGCAGCCAAGATTACAGGGGGCCCGAAGAGACCCAGTACTTC. This gives the protein CASSQDYRGPEETQYF.

This clone was picked up a small number of times. The chain employs TRBV4-3 and TRBJ2-1, with 10 bases aligning to TRBD2. Germline trimming cut 1 base from V and 0 bases from J; bases unmatched to any gene: 0. CDR3 length equals 16 residues. Germline loops: CDR1 LGHNA, CDR2 YSLEER. The CDR3: CASSQGLAGSYNEQFF. In DNA form, the CDR3 reads TGCGCCAGCAGCCAAGGACTAGCGGGCTCCTACAATGAGCAGTTCTTC.

The rearrangement uses TRBV2 and TRBJ2-3; 7 nucleotides match TRBD1. J lost 4 bases, V lost 6 bases, and 7 bases had no gene match. The CDR3 contains 14 residues. Germline assignment: CDR1 SNHLY and CDR2 FYNNEI. This chain's CDR3 is CASRYPQGADTQYF. The DNA of the CDR3 is TGTGCCAGCAGATACCCCCAGGGGGCAGATACGCAGTATTTT.

This chain connects TRBV7-2 to TRBJ1-2; D is uncertain. The V end was cut by 3 bases, the J end by 6 bases, with 14 bases between. Germline V gene sequence: CDR1 SGHTA, CDR2 FQGNSA. The CDR3 is made up of 14 amino acids. CDR3 bases: TGTGCCAGCAGCTTCGGTCTGGGGATGGATGGCTACACCTTC. As protein: CASSFGLGMDGYTF.

The chain is built from TRBV6-6 and TRBJ2-7; 8 bases map to TRBD2. CDR3 size: 15 residues. V lost 6 bases, J lost 0 bases, and 7 bases stayed unmatched. In germline, CDR1 is MNHNY, CDR2 SVGAGI (reference sequence). The CDR3 DNA sequence: TGTGCCAGCAGCGGGAGGGACGAGCCCTCCTACGAGCAGTACTTC. Translating it yields CASSGRDEPSYEQYF.